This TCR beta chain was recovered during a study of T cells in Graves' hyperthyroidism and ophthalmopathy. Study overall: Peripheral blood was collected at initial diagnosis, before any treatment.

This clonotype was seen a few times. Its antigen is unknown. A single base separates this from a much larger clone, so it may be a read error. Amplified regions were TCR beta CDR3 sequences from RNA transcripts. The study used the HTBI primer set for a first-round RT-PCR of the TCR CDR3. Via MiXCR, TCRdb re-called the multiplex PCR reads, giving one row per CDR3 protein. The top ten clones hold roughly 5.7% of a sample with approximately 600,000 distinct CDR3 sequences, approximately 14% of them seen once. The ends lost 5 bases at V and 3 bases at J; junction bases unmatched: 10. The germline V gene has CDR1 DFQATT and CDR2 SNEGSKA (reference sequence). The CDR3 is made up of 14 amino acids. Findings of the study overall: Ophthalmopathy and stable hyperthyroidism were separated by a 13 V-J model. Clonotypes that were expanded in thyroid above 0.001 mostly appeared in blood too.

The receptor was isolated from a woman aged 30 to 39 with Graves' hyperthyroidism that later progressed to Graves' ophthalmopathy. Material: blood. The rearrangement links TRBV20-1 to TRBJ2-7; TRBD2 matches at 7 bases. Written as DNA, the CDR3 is TGCAGTGCTCGAAAACTAGCGACGTTCTACGAGCAGTACTTC. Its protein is CSARKLATFYEQYF.